The clone carrying this T cell receptor (beta chain) was observed a handful of times. The target antigen is unknown. The source of the sample is a study of early T cells in non-severe SARS-CoV-2 infection. Study-level results: Anti-spike CD8 responses were favored by VDJdb matching, which missed private and CD4 specificities.

The germline gives CDR1 KGHSH, CDR2 LQKENI. V was pared by 8 bases and J by 8 bases, with 9 bases of the junction left unmatched. This CDR3 comprises 13 residues. Researchers tagged individual cDNA molecules with unique molecular identifiers. TCRdb reprocessed the 5' RACE reads via MiXCR and lists one record per CDR3 protein. The sample yields about 55,000 distinct CDR3 sequences, under 8% seen once. The input for sequencing was whole blood, taken at baseline. The V call is TRBV18, the J call TRBJ2-1, with TRBD1 matching over 7 bases. The clonotype was recovered from an adult who was a healthcare worker with PCR-confirmed SARS-CoV-2 infection or an uninfected control (not recorded which). CDR3 in amino acids: CASIGTDGDEQFF. For the CDR3, the DNA is TGTGCCAGCATAGGGACAGACGGAGATGAGCAGTTCTTC.